Shown below are 32 T cell receptor beta chains from a single sample sequenced in a study of beta chain features in type 1 diabetes. Whole-study findings and limits: Moderately but significantly shorter TCRB CDR3s were found in Type 1 diabetes patients in all four CD4+ subsets.

Sequencing targeted expressed TCRB transcripts, as all isolated RNA had been reverse transcribed. Profiled with immunoSEQ multiplex PCR; TCRdb holds only in-frame clones, not every one. Of roughly 150,000 clones listed, approximately 8.1% are singletons. The antigens these receptors bind are not known. Sequenced input: central memory CD4+ T cells from blood. The receptors here all came from a woman between 40 and 50 years old with type 1 diabetes.

This clone was counted a few times. This chain connects TRBV10-3 to TRBJ2-3; 7 positions match TRBD2. In germline, CDR1 is ENHRY, CDR2 SYGVKD. V lost 6 bases and J lost 1; bases outside the gene matches: 4. This CDR3 has 14 amino acids. The CDR3 spells CAIRPGGRTDTQYF. CDR3 nucleotides: TGTGCCATCAGGCCGGGGGGACGCACAGATACGCAGTATTTT.

V usage is TRBV4-3 and J usage is TRBJ2-2; 7 bases are shared with TRBD1. This CDR3 has 16 residues. Germline V gene data show CDR1 as LGHNA and CDR2 as YSLEER. With V trimmed by 4 bases and J by 6 bases, 11 bases remained unmatched. The CDR3 here is CASSRTVSQGAGELFF. DNA of the CDR3: TGCGCCAGCAGCCGAACTGTCTCTCAGGGGGCCGGGGAGCTGTTTTTT.

This chain uses TRBV4-2 with TRBJ2-5; 9 bases are shared with TRBD2. With V trimmed by 0 bases and J by 1 base, 3 bases remained unmatched. Germline V CDR1 and CDR2: LGHNA, YNFKEQ. The CDR3 sequence is 16 residues long. The CDR3 sequence: CASSQDIAGVQETQYF. The CDR3 coding sequence is TGTGCCAGCAGCCAAGATATAGCGGGGGTCCAAGAGACCCAGTACTTC.

The chain recombines TRBV7-9 with TRBJ2-1, with TRBD2 matching 11 bases. Germline V lookup: CDR1 SEHNR, CDR2 FQNEAQ (reference sequence). The junction had 9 bases not matched to a gene; V was cut back by 6 bases and J by 2 bases. The CDR3 consists of 17 residues. CDR3 region: CASRPTSGSQPYNEQFF. The CDR3 bases are TGTGCCAGCAGACCTACTAGCGGGAGCCAGCCCTACAATGAGCAGTTCTTC.

This clone was found a few times. The CDR3 spells CASSDGTDSLGTQYF. CDR3 nucleotide sequence: TGCGCCAGCAGCGACGGGACTGACAGCCTCGGGACCCAGTACTTC. The rearrangement joins TRBV5-1 to TRBJ2-5; perhaps TRBD2 as D (6 bases). Trimming took 4 bases from V and 7 from J, leaving 20 bases between them. CDR1 and CDR2 from the germline V gene are SGHRS and YFSETQ. The CDR3 runs 15 residues.

This clone has only a few counts. V gene TRBV6-5 combines with J gene TRBJ2-1; no definite D call. Germline CDR1 reads MNHEY; CDR2 reads SVGAGI. The CDR3 totals 13 residues. Trimming shortened V by 6 bases and J by 4 bases, and 10 bases separated the two germline ends. CDR3 sequence (DNA): TGTGCCAGCAGACTTGACAATTACAATGAGCAGTTCTTC. It yields the protein CASRLDNYNEQFF.

This clone was recorded a few times. The chain couples TRBV28 to TRBJ2-5; D is perhaps TRBD1 (6 bases). V was trimmed by 5 bases and J by 1 base, leaving 14 bases between them. Germline V gene data show CDR1 as MDHEN and CDR2 as SYDVKM. The CDR3 contains 15 residues. CDR3 amino acids: CASSPALGGQETQYF. As DNA, the CDR3 is TGTGCCAGCAGTCCCGCCCTAGGGGGCCAAGAGACCCAGTACTTC.

The chain links TRBV19 to TRBJ1-5; TRBD1 matches 8 bases. The V gene end was trimmed by 3 bases and the J gene end by 6 bases; junction bases not matched to a gene: 10. Germline-derived CDR1 and CDR2 are LNHDA and SQIVND (reference sequence). The CDR3 loop spans 16 amino acids. This chain's CDR3 is CASSMADRGGGQPQHF. CDR3 in DNA: TGTGCCAGTAGTATGGCCGACAGGGGAGGAGGTCAGCCCCAGCATTTT.

The rearrangement links TRBV29-1 to TRBJ2-3, with 7 bases lining up with TRBD2. This CDR3 is built from 16 residues. CDR1 is SQVTM and CDR2 is ANQGSEA in the germline V gene. After removal of 2 bases from V and 5 bases from J, the junction contained 13 bases not matched to a gene. CDR3 nucleotides: TGCAGCGTTGAACCCCGGAGCGGGGTGGAAGTAGATACGCAGTATTTT. Its translation: CSVEPRSGVEVDTQYF.

This clone occurred many times. V is TRBV5-6 and J is TRBJ2-7; no clear D gene. V dropped 6 bases and J dropped 2 bases, with 12 bases sitting between them. There are 13 residues in the CDR3. Germline CDR1 reads SGHDT; CDR2 reads YYEEEE. CDR3 nucleotide sequence: TGTGCCAGCAACGCAGGAAGAACCTACGAGCAGTACTTC. Translating gives CASNAGRTYEQYF.

This clone has only a few counts. The chain has TRBV4-3 and TRBJ1-2, with 8 bases fitting TRBD1. The CDR3 covers 19 residues. Germline V gives CDR1 LGHNA, CDR2 YSLEER. V shed 1 base and J 4 bases; nucleotides not matched to a gene: 17. This CDR3 is CASSQGSWQDRVSTYGYTF. CDR3 nucleotide sequence: TGCGCCAGCAGCCAAGGTTCATGGCAGGACAGGGTATCTACCTATGGCTACACCTTC.

This clone was seen a few times. This chain links TRBV30 with TRBJ1-2; D is ambiguous. The CDR3 sequence is 10 residues long. V was clipped by 5 bases and J by 8 bases, with 9 bases between them. Looked up from germline, CDR1 is GTSNPN and CDR2 is SVGIG (reference sequence). CDR3 nucleotides: TGTGCCTGGGGGAGGCCCGGCTACACCTTC. This gives the protein CAWGRPGYTF.

This clone was seen more than once but under ten times. This specimen includes other DNA sequences encoding the same CDR3. This chain joins TRBV29-1 and TRBJ1-1; D perhaps matches TRBD1 (5 bases). Germline V gene data show CDR1 as SQVTM and CDR2 as ANQGSEA. The CDR3 consists of 12 residues. V was cut by 4 bases and J by 4 bases, with 10 bases left in between. CDR3 coding DNA: TGCAGCGTTGCGCGTCAGGGCACTGAAGCTTTCTTT. It translates to CSVARQGTEAFF.

This clone has just a few counts. V is TRBV30 and J is TRBJ2-2, with D possibly matching TRBD2 (5 bases). Trimming shortened V by 7 bases and J by 4 bases, and 10 bases separated the two germline ends. The CDR3 is 12 amino acids. Germline V lookup: CDR1 GTSNPN, CDR2 SVGIG (reference sequence). CDR3 amino acids: CASSGSTGELFF. CDR3 DNA: TGTGCCTCCAGCGGAAGCACCGGGGAGCTGTTTTTT.

The genes are TRBV2 and TRBJ1-5; 9 positions match TRBD1. With 4 bases clipped from V and 1 base from J, the junction kept 5 bases outside the gene matches. CDR3 length equals 16 residues. Germline-derived CDR1 and CDR2 are SNHLY and FYNNEI. The CDR3 here is CASSGTGGRSNQPQHF. In nucleotides, the CDR3 is TGTGCCAGCAGTGGTACAGGGGGCAGGAGCAATCAGCCCCAGCATTTT.

This clone was detected a few times. The V call is TRBV7-2, the J call TRBJ1-4, with 8 bases aligning to TRBD1. The junction had 6 bases not matched to a gene; V was cut back by 3 bases and J by 6 bases. Germline CDR1 SGHTA, CDR2 FQGNSA. The CDR3 is made up of 15 amino acids. The CDR3 spells CASSFLLTGDEKLFF. DNA for the CDR3: TGTGCCAGCAGCTTTCTTTTGACAGGGGATGAAAAACTGTTTTTT.

This clone turned up a few times. The J gene is TRBJ1-2, the V gene TRBV29-1, with 11 bases matching TRBD1. From germline, CDR1 is SQVTM and CDR2 ANQGSEA. V was pared by 7 bases and J by 8 bases, with 3 bases of the junction left unmatched. CDR3 length equals 11 residues. As DNA, the CDR3 is TGCAGCGCGGGACAGGGGGACGGCTACACCTTC. This gives the protein CSAGQGDGYTF. The full variable domain, in which reference TRBV29-1 and TRBJ1-2 provide the parts outside the CDR3, is SAVISQKPSRDICQRGTSLTIQCQVDSQVTMMFWYRQQPGQSLTLIATANQGSEATYESGFVIDKFPISRPNLTFSTLTVSNMSPEDSSIYLCSAGQGDGYTFGSGTRLTVV.

The rearrangement links TRBV6-5 to TRBJ2-1; a possible D gene is TRBD1 (6 bases). Germline-derived CDR1 and CDR2 are MNHEY and SVGAGI. V lost 6 bases and J lost 4, with 16 bases in between. This CDR3 comprises 15 residues. The CDR3 loop is CASSLQGLGYNEQFF. As DNA, the CDR3 is TGTGCCAGCAGCCTACAGGGCCTTGGGTACAATGAGCAGTTCTTC.

This clone was counted only a few times. This chain connects TRBV7-2 to TRBJ1-5; the D gene is possibly TRBD1 (5 bases). The CDR3 is 13 residues long. Germline CDR1 SGHTA, CDR2 FQGNSA. Trimming took off 2 bases at V and 7 bases at J, with 9 bases between the two ends. CDR3 region: CASSLQGGQPQHF. The CDR3, as DNA: TGTGCCAGCAGCTTACAGGGAGGGCAGCCCCAGCATTTT.

The chain couples TRBV9 to TRBJ1-2; D unresolved. The V end was cut by 4 bases, the J end by 0 bases, with 10 bases between. The germline CDR1 and CDR2 sequences are SGDLS and YYNGEE. This CDR3 spans 14 amino acids. The CDR3 sequence is CASSPDSPNYGYTF. The DNA for the CDR3 is TGTGCCAGCAGCCCTGATAGTCCTAACTATGGCTACACCTTC.

This chain joins TRBV7-8 and TRBJ2-3; D remains unclear. The germline gives CDR1 SGHVS, CDR2 FQNEAQ. V was pared by 3 bases and J by 7 bases, with 8 bases between. The CDR3 extends over 12 amino acids. The CDR3 coding sequence is TGTGCCAGCAGCTTGACGAGGTATACGCAGTATTTT. Its protein is CASSLTRYTQYF.

The V call is TRBV15, the J call TRBJ1-5; D gene unclear. The CDR3 contains 16 residues. Trimming cost V 0 bases and J 0 bases, with 9 bases left between them. Germline assignment: CDR1 LNHNV and CDR2 YYDKDF (reference sequence). The CDR3 DNA reads TGTGCCACCAGCAGAGATGCTAGTGGTAGCAATCAGCCCCAGCATTTT. Its translation: CATSRDASGSNQPQHF.

J is TRBJ2-1 and V is TRBV5-1; TRBD1 agrees at 9 bases. This CDR3 comprises 14 residues. Unmatched junction bases numbered 4, after V lost 4 bases and J lost 5 bases. Germline V lookup: CDR1 SGHRS, CDR2 YFSETQ. The CDR3 loop reads CASSLGTGNNEQFF. CDR3 DNA sequence: TGCGCCAGCAGCCTTGGGACAGGGAACAATGAGCAGTTCTTC.

The J gene is TRBJ1-2, the V gene TRBV25-1; D call uncertain. V shed 4 bases and J shed 8 bases, with 8 bases lying between them. Germline loops: CDR1 MGHDK, CDR2 SYGVNS. CDR3 size: 11 residues. The CDR3 is CASSGFEGYTF. In DNA form, the CDR3 reads TGTGCCAGCAGTGGTTTTGAGGGCTACACCTTC.

The chain employs TRBV6-1 and TRBJ2-5, with 13 bases identical to TRBD2. The CDR3 spans 14 residues. Germline values: CDR1 MNHNS, CDR2 SASEGT. Germline trimming cut 3 bases from V and 14 bases from J; bases unmatched to any gene: 9. CDR3 protein: CASSDVVLAGGAYF. The CDR3 DNA reads TGTGCCAGCAGTGATGTGGTACTAGCGGGGGGGGCTTACTTC.

In its sample, this clone was seen a few times. Other DNA sequences in the same sample also yield this CDR3. V usage is TRBV28 and J usage is TRBJ1-5, with unresolved D. V gave up 6 bases and J gave up 1 base, with 4 bases separating them. The CDR3 is made up of 12 amino acids. Looked up from germline, CDR1 is MDHEN and CDR2 is SYDVKM. The CDR3 is CASRGSNQPQHF. In nucleotides, the CDR3 is TGTGCCAGCAGGGGCAGCAATCAGCCCCAGCATTTT.

CDR3: CASRATAGDTQYF. CDR3 DNA sequence: TGTGCCAGCAGGGCCACGGCCGGGGATACGCAGTATTTT. This sequence joins TRBV6-1 and TRBJ2-3; unclear D gene. Germline V gene sequence: CDR1 MNHNS, CDR2 SASEGT. The CDR3 contains 13 residues. With 6 bases removed from V and 6 bases from J, the gap between germline ends came to 13 bases.

J is TRBJ2-7 and V is TRBV9; 8 nucleotides align to TRBD1. This CDR3 has 16 amino acids. CDR1 SGDLS and CDR2 YYNGEE come from the germline V gene. The V gene end was trimmed by 0 bases and the J gene end by 6 bases; junction bases not matched to a gene: 11. The CDR3 DNA follows: TGTGCCAGCAGCGTAGATGCAGGACAGGGAGCGGCCGAGCAGTACTTC. It codes for CASSVDAGQGAAEQYF.

This clone has just a few counts. The J gene is TRBJ2-5, the V gene TRBV4-1; 8 bases map to TRBD1. Germline V gene sequence: CDR1 MGHRA, CDR2 YSYEKL. The CDR3 runs to 16 residues. The trim removed 0 bases at V and 4 bases at J, leaving 7 bases unmatched. For the CDR3, the DNA is TGCGCCAGCAGCCAAGATAGGACAACAGGGGGAGAGACCCAGTACTTC. Amino acid sequence: CASSQDRTTGGETQYF.

This clone was detected many times. This chain joins TRBV5-1 and TRBJ1-5; D is ambiguous. V dropped 0 bases and J dropped 4 bases, with 11 bases sitting between them. The CDR3 runs to 15 residues. Germline CDR1 SGHRS, CDR2 YFSETQ. As DNA, the CDR3 is TGCGCCAGCAGCTTGGTCGGCGACAATAATCAGCCCCAGCATTTT. This codes for CASSLVGDNNQPQHF.

The V call is TRBV28, the J call TRBJ1-5; TRBD1 matches 9 bases. CDR3 size: 16 residues. Looked up from germline, CDR1 is MDHEN and CDR2 is SYDVKM. V shed 5 bases and J 3 bases; nucleotides not matched to a gene: 8. The CDR3 is CASSPEGQGDNQPQHF. CDR3 nucleotides: TGTGCCAGCAGTCCGGAGGGACAGGGCGACAATCAGCCCCAGCATTTT.

This clone was seen more than once but under ten times. The chain couples TRBV7-2 to TRBJ2-5, with 9 bases lining up with TRBD1. Per the germline V gene, CDR1 is SGHTA and CDR2 is FQGNSA. With 6 bases clipped from V and 5 bases from J, the junction kept 7 bases outside the gene matches. This CDR3 is built from 14 residues. CDR3 amino acids: CASRPTGGRETQYF. The DNA for the CDR3 is TGTGCCAGCAGACCTACAGGGGGCAGGGAGACCCAGTACTTC. Filled out from reference TRBV7-2 and TRBJ2-5, the complete variable domain reads GAGVSQSPSNKVTEKGKDVELRCDPISGHTALYWYRQSLGQGLEFLIYFQGNSAPDKSGLPSDRFSAERTGGSVSTLTIQRTQQEDSAVYLCASRPTGGRETQYFGPGTRLLVL.